The clone carrying this T cell receptor beta chain turned up a few times. As yet, its antigen is unknown. The data were obtained in a study of beta chain features in type 1 diabetes. The study's findings and limits: Shortening of TCRB CDR3s, moderate but significant, appeared in all four CD4+ subsets of Type 1 diabetes patients.

The study reverse transcribed the entire isolated RNA, so it sequenced expressed TCRB transcripts. Libraries were prepared by immunoSEQ multiplex PCR; TCRdb keeps only in-frame clonotypes and omits some of them. The sample has over 150,000 clones, about 9.3% seen once; the top ten hold approximately 0.46%. The CDR3 extends over 14 amino acids. V lost 7 bases and J lost 7; bases outside the gene matches: 8. Germline values: CDR1 SNHLY, CDR2 FYNNEI. The genes are TRBV2 and TRBJ1-5; 9 bases are shared with TRBD1. Sample: central memory CD4+ T cells from blood. This clonotype originated in a young man with type 1 diabetes. CDR3: CASTGTGMGQPQHF. In DNA, the CDR3 is TGTGCCAGCACAGGGACAGGGATGGGACAGCCCCAGCATTTT.